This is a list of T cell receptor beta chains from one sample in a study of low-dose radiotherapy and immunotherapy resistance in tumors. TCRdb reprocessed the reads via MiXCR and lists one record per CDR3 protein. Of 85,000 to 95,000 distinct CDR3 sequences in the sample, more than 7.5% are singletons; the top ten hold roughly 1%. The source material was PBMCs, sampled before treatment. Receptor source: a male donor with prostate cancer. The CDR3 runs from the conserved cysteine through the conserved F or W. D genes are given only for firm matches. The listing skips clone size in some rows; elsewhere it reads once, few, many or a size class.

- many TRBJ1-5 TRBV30 CAWGTGSVYNQPQHF TGTGCCTGGGGCACCGGGTCGGTGTACAATCAGCCCCAGCATTTT
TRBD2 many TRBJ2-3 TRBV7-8 CASSLEAGGLFTDTQYF TGTGCCAGCAGCTTAGAGGCGGGAGGTCTGTTCACAGATACGCAGTATTTT
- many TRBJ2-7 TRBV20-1 CSARAGGYTYEQYF TGCAGTGCTAGAGCTGGGGGGTACACCTACGAGCAGTACTTC
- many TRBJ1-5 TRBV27 CASSPQGGGQPQHF TGTGCCAGCAGTCCCCAGGGTGGGGGTCAGCCCCAGCATTTT
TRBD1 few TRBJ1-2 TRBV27 CASSASGGGGYTF TGTGCCAGCAGTGCCTCAGGGGGCGGGGGCTACACCTTC
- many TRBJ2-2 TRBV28 CASSLGGQAGELFF TGTGCCAGCAGTTTAGGGGGGCAGGCCGGGGAGCTGTTTTTT
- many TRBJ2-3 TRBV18 CASSAGGARVGDTQYF TGTGCCAGCTCAGCAGGAGGGGCGCGCGTGGGAGATACGCAGTATTTT
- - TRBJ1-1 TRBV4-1 CASSGPLRGTEAFF TGCGCCAGCAGCGGGCCTCTCCGGGGCACTGAAGCTTTCTTT
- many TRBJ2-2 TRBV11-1 CASRPQGVAGELFF TGTGCCAGCAGGCCGCAGGGAGTGGCCGGGGAGCTGTTTTTT
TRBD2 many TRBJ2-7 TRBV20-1 CSAPGTSGYEQYF TGCAGTGCTCCCGGGACTAGCGGCTACGAGCAGTACTTC
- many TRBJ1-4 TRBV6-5 CASRGRRLNEKLFF TGTGCCAGCAGGGGACGGCGGTTAAATGAAAAACTGTTTTTT
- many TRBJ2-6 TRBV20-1 CSARMEAGANVLTF TGCAGTGCTAGAATGGAAGCTGGGGCCAACGTCCTGACTTTC
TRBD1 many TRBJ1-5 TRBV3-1 CASSQGQGDNQPQHF TGTGCCAGCAGCCAAGGGCAGGGGGACAATCAGCCCCAGCATTTT
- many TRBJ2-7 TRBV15 CATSRDRAGQYF TGTGCCACCAGCAGAGATCGGGCTGGGCAGTACTTC
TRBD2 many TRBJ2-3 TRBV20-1 CSARDRLAGQRDTQYF TGCAGTGCTAGAGATCGACTAGCGGGCCAGAGGGATACGCAGTATTTT
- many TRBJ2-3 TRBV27 CASSFLDTQYF TGTGCCAGCAGTTTCTTAGATACGCAGTATTTT
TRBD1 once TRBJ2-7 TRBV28 CASRTGIGTYEQYF TGTGCCAGCAGGACAGGGATCGGTACCTACGAGCAGTACTTC
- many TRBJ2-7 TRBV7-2 CASSSVYEQYF TGTGCCAGCAGCTCCGTCTACGAGCAGTACTTC
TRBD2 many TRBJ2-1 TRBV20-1 CSASAGLAGGSEQFF TGCAGTGCTAGTGCTGGACTAGCGGGAGGGAGTGAGCAGTTCTTC
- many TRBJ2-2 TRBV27 CASSFRERTGELFF TGTGCCAGCAGTTTCCGGGAGAGGACCGGGGAGCTGTTTTTT
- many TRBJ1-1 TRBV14 CASSFGGRNTEAFF TGTGCCAGCAGCTTTGGAGGGAGGAACACTGAAGCTTTCTTT
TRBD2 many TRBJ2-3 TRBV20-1 CSAKPGLASDTQYF TGCAGTGCTAAACCGGGACTAGCCTCAGATACGCAGTATTTT
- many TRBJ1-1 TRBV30 CAWSPGPNTEAFF TGTGCCTGGAGTCCGGGCCCGAACACTGAAGCTTTCTTT
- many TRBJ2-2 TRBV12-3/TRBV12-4 CASSYVFNLANTGELFF TGTGCCAGCAGTTACGTATTCAATTTAGCGAACACCGGGGAGCTGTTTTTT
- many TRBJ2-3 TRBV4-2 CASSQGTASGADTQYF TGTGCCAGCAGCCAAGGGACAGCTTCAGGGGCAGATACGCAGTATTTT
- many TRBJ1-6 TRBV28 CASSFVTGNSPLHF TGTGCCAGCAGTTTCGTGACGGGGAATTCACCCCTCCACTTT
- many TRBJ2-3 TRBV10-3 CAISESSGVTDTQYF TGTGCCATCAGTGAGTCGTCCGGGGTCACAGATACGCAGTATTTT
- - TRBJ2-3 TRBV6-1 CASTPGGQSTDTQYF TGTGCCAGCACCCCTGGAGGGCAAAGCACAGATACGCAGTATTTT
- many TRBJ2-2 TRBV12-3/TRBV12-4 CASSGRRNTGELFF TGTGCCAGCAGTGGCCGACGAAACACCGGGGAGCTGTTTTTT
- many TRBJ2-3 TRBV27 CASSFPPTRTSTDTQYF TGTGCCAGCAGTTTTCCCCCGACTAGAACTAGCACAGATACGCAGTATTTT
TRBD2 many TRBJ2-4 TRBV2 CASSLAAKNIQYF TGTGCCAGCAGCCTAGCGGCTAAAAACATTCAGTACTTC
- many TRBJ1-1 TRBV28 CASSLTTGKAFF TGTGCCAGCAGTCTCACAACAGGGAAAGCTTTCTTT
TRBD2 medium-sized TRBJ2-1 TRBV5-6 CASSPDPGTSGRGYNEQFF TGTGCCAGCAGCCCCGATCCCGGGACTAGCGGGAGGGGTTACAATGAGCAGTTCTTC
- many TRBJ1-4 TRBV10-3 CAISGVNRNEKLFF TGTGCCATCAGTGGGGTCAACCGGAATGAAAAACTGTTTTTT
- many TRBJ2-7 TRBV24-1 CATSDPTGGPSEQYF TGTGCCACCAGTGATCCGACAGGTGGGCCCTCCGAGCAGTACTTC
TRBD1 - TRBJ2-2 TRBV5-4 CASSPGQGLTGELFF TGTGCCAGCAGCCCGGGACAGGGGCTCACCGGGGAGCTGTTTTTT
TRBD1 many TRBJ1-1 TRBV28 CASSLSGQGATEAFF TGTGCCAGCAGTTTATCAGGACAGGGGGCTACGGAAGCTTTCTTT
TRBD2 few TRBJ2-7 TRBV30 CAWTPVAGVYEQYF TGTGCCTGGACCCCAGTAGCGGGAGTTTACGAGCAGTACTTC
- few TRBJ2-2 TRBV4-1 CASSQGASGDGELFFFF -
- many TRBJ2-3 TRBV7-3 CASSLTGGLDTQYF TGTGCCAGCAGCTTAACAGGGGGGTTAGATACGCAGTATTTT
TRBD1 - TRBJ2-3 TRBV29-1 CSGRTGGDTQYF TGCAGCGGGCGGACAGGTGGGGATACGCAGTATTTT
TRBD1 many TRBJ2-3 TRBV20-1 CSALMDRQNTQYF TGCAGTGCTCTTATGGACAGGCAAAATACGCAGTATTTT
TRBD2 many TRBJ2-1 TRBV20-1 CSASKRDPNWNEQFF TGCAGTGCTAGTAAGCGGGACCCAAATTGGAATGAGCAGTTCTTC
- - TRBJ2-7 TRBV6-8 CASHEGGGNYEQYF TGTGCCAGCCACGAGGGAGGCGGGAACTACGAGCAGTACTTC
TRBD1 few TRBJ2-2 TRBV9 CASSRQGMVGELFF TGTGCCAGCAGTCGACAGGGTATGGTCGGGGAGCTGTTTTTT
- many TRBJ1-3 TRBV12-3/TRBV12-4 CATWDRSGNTIYF TGTGCCACCTGGGACCGTTCTGGAAACACCATATATTTT
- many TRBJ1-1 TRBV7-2 CASSTGAITEAFF TGTGCCAGCAGCACCGGGGCCATCACTGAAGCTTTCTTT
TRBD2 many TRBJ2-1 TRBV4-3 CASSQLGTSGSSEQFF TGCGCCAGCAGCCAACTCGGGACTAGCGGGAGTAGCGAGCAGTTCTTC
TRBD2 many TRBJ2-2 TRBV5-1 CASSPAGVITGELFF TGCGCCAGCAGCCCGGCGGGGGTTATCACCGGGGAGCTGTTTTTT
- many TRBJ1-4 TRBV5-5 CASSSLPEGPGLFF TGTGCCAGCAGCTCTCTCCCTGAGGGACCTGGACTGTTTTTT
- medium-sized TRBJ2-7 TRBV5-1 CASSLGERYHEQYF TGCGCCAGCAGCTTGGGCGAGCGATACCACGAGCAGTACTTC
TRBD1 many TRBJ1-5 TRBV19 CASSSLDRGSGQPQHF TGTGCCAGTAGTTCCTTGGACAGGGGTTCGGGTCAGCCCCAGCATTTT
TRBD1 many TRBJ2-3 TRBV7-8 CASRPLIIQGADTQYF TGTGCCAGCAGACCGCTAATTATACAGGGGGCAGATACGCAGTATTTT
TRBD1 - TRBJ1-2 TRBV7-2 CASSPQGAGGYTF TGTGCCAGCAGCCCTCAGGGGGCGGGGGGCTACACCTTC
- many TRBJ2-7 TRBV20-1 CSARDMGGSRGEQYF TGCAGTGCTAGAGATATGGGGGGCTCCCGGGGAGAGCAGTACTTC
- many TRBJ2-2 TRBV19 CASSIGLNIPTGELFF TGTGCCAGTAGTATAGGTCTCAACATCCCCACCGGGGAGCTGTTTTTT
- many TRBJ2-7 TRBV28 CASSFAAEQYF TGTGCCAGCAGTTTTGCGGCCGAGCAGTACTTC
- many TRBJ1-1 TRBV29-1 CSCSFGGGTEAFF TGCAGCTGTAGCTTTGGAGGCGGCACTGAAGCTTTCTTT